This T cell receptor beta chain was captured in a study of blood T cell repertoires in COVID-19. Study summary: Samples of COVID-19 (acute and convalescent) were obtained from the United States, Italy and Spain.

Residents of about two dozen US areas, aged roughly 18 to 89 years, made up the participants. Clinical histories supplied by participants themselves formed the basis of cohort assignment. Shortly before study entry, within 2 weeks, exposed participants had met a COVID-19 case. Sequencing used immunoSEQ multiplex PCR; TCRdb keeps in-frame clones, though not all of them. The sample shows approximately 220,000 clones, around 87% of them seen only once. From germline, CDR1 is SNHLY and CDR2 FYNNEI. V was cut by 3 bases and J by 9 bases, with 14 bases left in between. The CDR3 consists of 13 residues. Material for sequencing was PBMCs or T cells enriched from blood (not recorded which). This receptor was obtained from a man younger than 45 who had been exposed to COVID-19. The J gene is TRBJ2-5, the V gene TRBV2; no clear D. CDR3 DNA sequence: TGTGCCAGCAGTGAGTTCCCAGACCGGGCCCAGTACTTC. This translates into CASSEFPDRAQYF.